The clone carrying this T cell receptor (beta chain) came up a few times. Its antigen is as yet unknown. The data stem from a study of response to subunit inactivated influenza vaccine. TCRdb redid the calling of the RT-PCR reads with MiXCR, one entry per CDR3 protein. This sample has some 190,000 distinct CDR3 sequences, with 14% found just once. The CDR3 covers 15 residues. CDR1 and CDR2 (germline): SSHAT, FNYEAQ (reference sequence). V was pared by 5 bases and J by 2 bases, with 13 bases between. Findings and limits, study-wide: Authors suggested each seasonal influenza vaccination recruits few new T cells.

Here the sequenced sample was CD8+ T cells sorted from PBMCs, taken approximately 5 days after vaccination. This sequence joins TRBV7-7 and TRBJ2-1, with D perhaps matching TRBD2 (6 bases). The receptor's source is a man aged 50 or older who received an inactivated influenza vaccine. Written as DNA, the CDR3 is TGTGCCAGCAGCCAGACCGGCGGGGCCTACAATGAGCAGTTCTTC. It is translated as CASSQTGGAYNEQFF.